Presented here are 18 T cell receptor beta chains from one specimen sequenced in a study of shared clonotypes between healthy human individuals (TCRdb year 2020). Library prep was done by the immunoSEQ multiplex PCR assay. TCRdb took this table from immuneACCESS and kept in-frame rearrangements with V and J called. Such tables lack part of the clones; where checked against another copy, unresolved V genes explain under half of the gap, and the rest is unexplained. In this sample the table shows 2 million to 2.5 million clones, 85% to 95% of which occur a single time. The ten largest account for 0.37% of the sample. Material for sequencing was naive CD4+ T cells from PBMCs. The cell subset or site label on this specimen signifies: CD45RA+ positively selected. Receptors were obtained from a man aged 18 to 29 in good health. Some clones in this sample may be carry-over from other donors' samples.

The CDR3 nucleotides read TGTGCCACCAGCGAGGTTTGGAAGAACACTGAAGCTTTCTTT. Residues: CATSEVWKNTEAFF. V gene TRBV15 combines with J gene TRBJ1-1; D not certain. V lost 5 bases to trimming and J lost 1 base, with 11 bases between them. Germline V gene data show CDR1 as LNHNV and CDR2 as YYDKDF (reference sequence). The CDR3 runs 14 residues.

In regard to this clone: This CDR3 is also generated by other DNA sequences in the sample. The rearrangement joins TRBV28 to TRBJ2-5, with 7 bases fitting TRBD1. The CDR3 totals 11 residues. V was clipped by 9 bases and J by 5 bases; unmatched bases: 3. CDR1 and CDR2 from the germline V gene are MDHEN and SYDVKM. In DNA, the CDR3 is TGTGCCAGTAGGGGGCGGGAGACCCAGTACTTC. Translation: CASRGRETQYF.

This CDR3 is CAISPETRGELFF. The CDR3, as DNA: TGTGCCATCAGTCCAGAAACACGGGGGGAGCTGTTTTTT. The chain links TRBV10-3 to TRBJ2-2; no definite D call. Germline V gene sequence: CDR1 ENHRY, CDR2 SYGVKD. CDR3 length: 13 amino acids. Trimming pared 5 bases from V and 8 bases from J, leaving 12 bases between.

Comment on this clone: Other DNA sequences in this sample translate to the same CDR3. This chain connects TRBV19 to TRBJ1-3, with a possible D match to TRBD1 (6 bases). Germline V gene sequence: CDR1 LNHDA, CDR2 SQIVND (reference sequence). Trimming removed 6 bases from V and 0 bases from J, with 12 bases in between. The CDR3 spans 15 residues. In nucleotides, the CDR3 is TGTGCCAGTAGCAGGGGAGGGTCCTCTGGAAACACCATATATTTT. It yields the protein CASSRGGSSGNTIYF.

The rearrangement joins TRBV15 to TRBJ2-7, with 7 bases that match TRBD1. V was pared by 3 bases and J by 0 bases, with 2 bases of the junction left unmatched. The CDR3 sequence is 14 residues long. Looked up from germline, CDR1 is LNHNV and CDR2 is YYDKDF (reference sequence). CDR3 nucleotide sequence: TGTGCCACCAGCAGCGGGACAGTCTCCTACGAGCAGTACTTC. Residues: CATSSGTVSYEQYF.

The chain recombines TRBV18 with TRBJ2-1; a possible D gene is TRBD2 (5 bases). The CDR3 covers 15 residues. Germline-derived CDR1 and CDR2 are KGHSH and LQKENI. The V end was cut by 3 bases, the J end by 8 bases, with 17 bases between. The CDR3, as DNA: TGTGCCAGCTCACCGCAGCGGACGGGGAGCGATGAGCAGTTCTTC. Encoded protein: CASSPQRTGSDEQFF.

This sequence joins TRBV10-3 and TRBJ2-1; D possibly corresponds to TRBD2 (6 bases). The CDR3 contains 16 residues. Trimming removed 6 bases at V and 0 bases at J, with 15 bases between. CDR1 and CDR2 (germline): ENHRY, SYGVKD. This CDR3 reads CAIRGAGRSSYNEQFF. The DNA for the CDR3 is TGTGCCATCAGGGGAGCGGGTAGGAGCTCCTACAATGAGCAGTTCTTC.

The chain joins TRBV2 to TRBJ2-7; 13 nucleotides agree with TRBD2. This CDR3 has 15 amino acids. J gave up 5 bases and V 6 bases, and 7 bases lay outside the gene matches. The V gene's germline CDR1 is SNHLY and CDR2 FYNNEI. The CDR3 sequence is CASSVSGLAGHEQYF. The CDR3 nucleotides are TGTGCCAGCAGCGTGTCGGGACTAGCGGGACACGAGCAGTACTTC.

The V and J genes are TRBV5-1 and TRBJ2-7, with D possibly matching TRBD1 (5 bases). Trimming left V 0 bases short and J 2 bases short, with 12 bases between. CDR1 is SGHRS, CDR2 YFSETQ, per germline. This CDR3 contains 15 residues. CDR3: CASSLASDSTYEQYF. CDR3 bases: TGCGCCAGCAGCTTGGCCAGCGACAGTACCTACGAGCAGTACTTC.

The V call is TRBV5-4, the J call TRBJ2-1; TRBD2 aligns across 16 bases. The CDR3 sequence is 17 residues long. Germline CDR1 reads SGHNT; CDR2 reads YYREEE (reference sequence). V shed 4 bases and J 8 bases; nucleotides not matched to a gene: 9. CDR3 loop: CASSRGLAGGPSHEQFF. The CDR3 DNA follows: TGTGCCAGCAGCAGGGGACTAGCGGGAGGGCCATCTCATGAGCAGTTCTTC.

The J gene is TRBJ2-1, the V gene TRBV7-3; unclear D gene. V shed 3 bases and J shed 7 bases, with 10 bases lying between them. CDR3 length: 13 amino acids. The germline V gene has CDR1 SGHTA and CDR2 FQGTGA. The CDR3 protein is CASSLEFRNEQFF. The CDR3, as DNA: TGTGCCAGCAGCTTGGAATTTCGGAATGAGCAGTTCTTC.

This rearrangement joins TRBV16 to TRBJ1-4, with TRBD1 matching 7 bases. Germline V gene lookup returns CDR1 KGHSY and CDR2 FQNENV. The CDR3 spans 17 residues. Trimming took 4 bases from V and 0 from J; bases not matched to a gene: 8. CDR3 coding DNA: TGTGCCAGCAGCCTCAGTAGGGGGCGAGCAACTAATGAAAAACTGTTTTTT. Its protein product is CASSLSRGRATNEKLFF. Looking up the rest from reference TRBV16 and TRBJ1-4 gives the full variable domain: GEEVAQTPKHLVRGEGQKAKLYCAPIKGHSYVFWYQQVLKNEFKFLISFQNENVFDETGMPKERFSAKCLPNSPCSLEIQATKLEDSAVYFCASSLSRGRATNEKLFFGSGTQLSVL.

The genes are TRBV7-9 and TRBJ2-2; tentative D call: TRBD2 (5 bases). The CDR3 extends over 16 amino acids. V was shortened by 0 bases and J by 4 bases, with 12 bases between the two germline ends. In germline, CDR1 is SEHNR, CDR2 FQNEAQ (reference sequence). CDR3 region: CASSLALPRGTGELFF. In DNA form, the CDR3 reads TGTGCCAGCAGCTTAGCTCTGCCCCGGGGCACCGGGGAGCTGTTTTTT.

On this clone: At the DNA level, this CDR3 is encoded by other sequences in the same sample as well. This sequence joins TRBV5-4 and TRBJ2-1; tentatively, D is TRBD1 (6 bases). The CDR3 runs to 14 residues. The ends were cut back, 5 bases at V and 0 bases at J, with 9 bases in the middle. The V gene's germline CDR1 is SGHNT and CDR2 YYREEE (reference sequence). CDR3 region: CASSGGSSYNEQFF. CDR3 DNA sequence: TGTGCCAGCAGTGGGGGCAGCTCCTACAATGAGCAGTTCTTC.

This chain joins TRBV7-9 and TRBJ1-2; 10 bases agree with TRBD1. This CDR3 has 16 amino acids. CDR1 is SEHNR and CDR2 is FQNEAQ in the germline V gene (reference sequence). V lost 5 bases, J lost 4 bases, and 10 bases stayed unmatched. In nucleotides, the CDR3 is TGTGCCAGCAGCCTTATGACAGGGGGCAGCGGCTATGGCTACACCTTC. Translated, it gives CASSLMTGGSGYGYTF.

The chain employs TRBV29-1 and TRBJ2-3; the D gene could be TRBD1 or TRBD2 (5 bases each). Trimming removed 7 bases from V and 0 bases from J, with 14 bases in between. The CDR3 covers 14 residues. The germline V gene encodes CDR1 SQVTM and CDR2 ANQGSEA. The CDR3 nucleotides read TGCAGCGCCTCGGGACGCCTTAGCACAGATACGCAGTATTTT. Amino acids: CSASGRLSTDTQYF.

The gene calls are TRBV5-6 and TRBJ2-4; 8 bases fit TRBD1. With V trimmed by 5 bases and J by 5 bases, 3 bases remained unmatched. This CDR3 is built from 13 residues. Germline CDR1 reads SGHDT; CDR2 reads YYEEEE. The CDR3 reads CASSGQGQNIQYF. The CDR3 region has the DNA TGTGCCAGCAGTGGACAGGGTCAAAACATTCAGTACTTC.

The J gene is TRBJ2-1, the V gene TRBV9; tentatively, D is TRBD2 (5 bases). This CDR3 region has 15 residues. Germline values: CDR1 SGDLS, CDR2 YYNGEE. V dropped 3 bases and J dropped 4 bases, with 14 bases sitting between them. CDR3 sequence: CASSAPGAAYNEQFF. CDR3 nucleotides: TGTGCCAGCAGCGCACCTGGAGCGGCATACAATGAGCAGTTCTTC.